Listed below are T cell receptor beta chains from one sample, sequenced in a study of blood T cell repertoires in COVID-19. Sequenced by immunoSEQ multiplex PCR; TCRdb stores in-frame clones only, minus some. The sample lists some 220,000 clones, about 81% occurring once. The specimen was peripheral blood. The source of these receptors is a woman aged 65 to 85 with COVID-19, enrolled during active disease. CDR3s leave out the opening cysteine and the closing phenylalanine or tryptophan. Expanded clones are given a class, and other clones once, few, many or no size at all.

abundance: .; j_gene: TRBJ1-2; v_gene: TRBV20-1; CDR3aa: SARDRVINT
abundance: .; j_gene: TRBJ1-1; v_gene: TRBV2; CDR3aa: ASVGQMNTEAF
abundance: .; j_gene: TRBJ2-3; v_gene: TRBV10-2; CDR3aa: ASRSSGTDTQY
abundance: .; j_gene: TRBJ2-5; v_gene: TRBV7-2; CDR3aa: ASSLQGAETQY
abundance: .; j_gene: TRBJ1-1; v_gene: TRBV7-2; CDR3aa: ASSRQGITEAF
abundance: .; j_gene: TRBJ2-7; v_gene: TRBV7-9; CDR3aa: ASSLERYEQY
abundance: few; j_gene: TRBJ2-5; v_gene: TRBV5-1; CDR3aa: ASSAGQGRTQY
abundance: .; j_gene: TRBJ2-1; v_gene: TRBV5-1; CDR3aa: ASSLDRGTNEQF
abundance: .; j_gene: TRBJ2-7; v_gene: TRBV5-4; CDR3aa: ASSPEIAGGSSYEQY
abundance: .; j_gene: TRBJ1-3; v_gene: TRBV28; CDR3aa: ASWDRGPGNTIY
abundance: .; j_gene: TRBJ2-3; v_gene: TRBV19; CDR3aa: ASSVQGAKERDTQY
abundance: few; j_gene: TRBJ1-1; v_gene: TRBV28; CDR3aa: ASSLVSSNTEAF
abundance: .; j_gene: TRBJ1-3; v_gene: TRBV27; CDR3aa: ASSLSGSGNTIY
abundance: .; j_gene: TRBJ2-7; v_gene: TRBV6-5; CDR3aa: ASSFGTNISYEQY
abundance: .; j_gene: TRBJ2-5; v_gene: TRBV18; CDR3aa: ASSPYAAGRKETQY
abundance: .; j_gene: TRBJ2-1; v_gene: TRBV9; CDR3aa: ASSSGGTLGGAEQF
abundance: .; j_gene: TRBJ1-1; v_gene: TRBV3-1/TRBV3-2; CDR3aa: ASSQASLTGMNTEAF
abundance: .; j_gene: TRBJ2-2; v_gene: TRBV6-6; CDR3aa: ASSPFQTGGSGELF
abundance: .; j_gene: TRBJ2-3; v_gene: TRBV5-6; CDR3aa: ASTFGGGRSTDTQY
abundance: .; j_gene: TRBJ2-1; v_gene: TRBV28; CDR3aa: ASSQDRGAGEQF
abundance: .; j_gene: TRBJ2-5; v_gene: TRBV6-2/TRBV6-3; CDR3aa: ASSKGQWETQY
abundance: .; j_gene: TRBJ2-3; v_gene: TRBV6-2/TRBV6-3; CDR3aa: ASSRTTGADTQY
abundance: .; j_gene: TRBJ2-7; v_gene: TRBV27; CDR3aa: ASSPHPRTATNEQY
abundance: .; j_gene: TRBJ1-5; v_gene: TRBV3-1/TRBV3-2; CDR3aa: ASSPKSLETGYRRQPQH
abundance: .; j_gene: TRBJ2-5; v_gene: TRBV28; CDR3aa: ASPFYRDSQETQY
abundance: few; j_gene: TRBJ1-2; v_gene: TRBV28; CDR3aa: ASTPMGAKGYT
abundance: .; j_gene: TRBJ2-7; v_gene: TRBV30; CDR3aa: AWSVPYLQLSSYEQY
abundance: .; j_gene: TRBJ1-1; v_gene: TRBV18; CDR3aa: ASSPKQVNTEAF
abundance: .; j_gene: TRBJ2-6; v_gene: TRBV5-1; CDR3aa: ASSLEGGAVTGANVLT
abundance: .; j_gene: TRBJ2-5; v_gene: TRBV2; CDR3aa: ASKERRLEETQY
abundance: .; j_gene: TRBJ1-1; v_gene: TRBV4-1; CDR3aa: ASSQDLRQGRENTEAF
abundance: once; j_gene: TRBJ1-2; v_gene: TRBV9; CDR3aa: ASSVETGGGYT
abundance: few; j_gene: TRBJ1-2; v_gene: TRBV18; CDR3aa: ASSPGDRNYGYT
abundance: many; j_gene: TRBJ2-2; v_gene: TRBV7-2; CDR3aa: ASSRKQITGELF
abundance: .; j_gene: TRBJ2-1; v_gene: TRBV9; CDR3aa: ASSVTGQGDNEQF
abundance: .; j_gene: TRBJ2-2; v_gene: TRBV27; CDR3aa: ASRRQSTGELF
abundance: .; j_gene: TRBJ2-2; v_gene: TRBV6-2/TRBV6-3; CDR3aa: ASSYSRAANTGELF
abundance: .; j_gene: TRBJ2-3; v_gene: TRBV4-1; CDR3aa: ASSKTTGMGSDTQY
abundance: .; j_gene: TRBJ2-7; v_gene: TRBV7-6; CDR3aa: ASSLGRGSIYEQY
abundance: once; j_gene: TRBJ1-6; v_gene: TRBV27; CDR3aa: ASSFEASYNSPLH
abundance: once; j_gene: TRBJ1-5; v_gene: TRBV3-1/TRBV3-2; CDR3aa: ASSQRGDQPQH
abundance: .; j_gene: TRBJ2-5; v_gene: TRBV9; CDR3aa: ASSVGGLPQETQY
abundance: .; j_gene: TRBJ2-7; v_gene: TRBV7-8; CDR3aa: ASSFGTSGRSAYEQY
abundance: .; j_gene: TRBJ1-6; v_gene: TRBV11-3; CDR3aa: ASSLSRPDSPLH
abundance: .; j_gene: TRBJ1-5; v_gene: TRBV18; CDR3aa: ASSPGQGDSNQPQH
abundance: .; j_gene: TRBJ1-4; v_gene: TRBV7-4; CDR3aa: ASSLGGRGTNEKLF
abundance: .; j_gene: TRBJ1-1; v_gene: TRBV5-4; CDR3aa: ASSLGTGRTEAF
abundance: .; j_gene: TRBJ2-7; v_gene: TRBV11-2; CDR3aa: ASSLLTSGSRGEQY
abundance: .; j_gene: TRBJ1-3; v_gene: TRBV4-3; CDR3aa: ASSQKEGAELGNTIY
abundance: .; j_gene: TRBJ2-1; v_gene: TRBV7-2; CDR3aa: ASNRGPNNEQF
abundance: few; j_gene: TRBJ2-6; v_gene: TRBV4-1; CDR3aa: ASSPSRTGNSGANVLT
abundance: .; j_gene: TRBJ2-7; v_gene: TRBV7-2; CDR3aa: ASSLASRDAYEQY
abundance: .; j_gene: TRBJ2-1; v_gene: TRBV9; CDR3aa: ASSLLTGSYNEQF
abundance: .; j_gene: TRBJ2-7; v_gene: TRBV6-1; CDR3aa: ASSEAGGSGYEQY
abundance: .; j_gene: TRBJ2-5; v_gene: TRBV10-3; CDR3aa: AIRAEKETQY
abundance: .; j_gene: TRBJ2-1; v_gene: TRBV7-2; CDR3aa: ASSLALAGGYNEQF
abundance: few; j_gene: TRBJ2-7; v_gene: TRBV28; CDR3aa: ASRMGLVYEQY
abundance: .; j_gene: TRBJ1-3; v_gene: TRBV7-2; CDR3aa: ASSDHRDTSGNTIY
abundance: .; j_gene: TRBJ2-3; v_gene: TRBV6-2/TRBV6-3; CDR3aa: ASSPRLAVDTQY
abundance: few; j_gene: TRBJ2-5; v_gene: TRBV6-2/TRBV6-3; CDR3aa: ASSLLAGGPNFETQY